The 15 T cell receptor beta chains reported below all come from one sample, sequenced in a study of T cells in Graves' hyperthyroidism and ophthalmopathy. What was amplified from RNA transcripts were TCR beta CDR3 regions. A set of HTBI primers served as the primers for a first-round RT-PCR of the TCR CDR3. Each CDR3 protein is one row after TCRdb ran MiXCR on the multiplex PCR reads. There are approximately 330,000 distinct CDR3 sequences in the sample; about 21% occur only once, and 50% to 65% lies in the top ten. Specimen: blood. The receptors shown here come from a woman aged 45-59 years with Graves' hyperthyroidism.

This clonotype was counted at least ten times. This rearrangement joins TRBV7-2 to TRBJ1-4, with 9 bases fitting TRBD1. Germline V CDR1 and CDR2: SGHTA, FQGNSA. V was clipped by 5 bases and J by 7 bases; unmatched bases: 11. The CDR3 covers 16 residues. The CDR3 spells CASSRYSQGAFEKLFF. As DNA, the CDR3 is TGTGCCAGCAGCCGCTACTCACAGGGGGCGTTTGAAAAACTGTTTTTT. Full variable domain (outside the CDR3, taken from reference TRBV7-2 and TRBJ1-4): GAGVSQSPSNKVTEKGKDVELRCDPISGHTALYWYRQSLGQGLEFLIYFQGNSAPDKSGLPSDRFSAERTGGSVSTLTIQRTQQEDSAVYLCASSRYSQGAFEKLFFGSGTQLSVL.

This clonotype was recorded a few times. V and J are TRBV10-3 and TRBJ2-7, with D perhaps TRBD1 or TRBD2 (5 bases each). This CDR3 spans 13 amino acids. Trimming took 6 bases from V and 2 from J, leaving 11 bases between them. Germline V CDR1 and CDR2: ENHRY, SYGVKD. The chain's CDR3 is CAISLGVAYEQYF. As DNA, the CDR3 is TGTGCCATCAGCTTGGGGGTTGCCTACGAGCAGTACTTC.

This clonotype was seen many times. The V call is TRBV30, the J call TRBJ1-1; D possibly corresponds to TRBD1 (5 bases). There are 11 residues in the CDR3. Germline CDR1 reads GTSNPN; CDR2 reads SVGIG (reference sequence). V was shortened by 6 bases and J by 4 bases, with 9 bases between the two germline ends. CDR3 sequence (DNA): TGTGCCTGTGGGGGAATCACTGAAGCTTTCTTT. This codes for CACGGITEAFF.

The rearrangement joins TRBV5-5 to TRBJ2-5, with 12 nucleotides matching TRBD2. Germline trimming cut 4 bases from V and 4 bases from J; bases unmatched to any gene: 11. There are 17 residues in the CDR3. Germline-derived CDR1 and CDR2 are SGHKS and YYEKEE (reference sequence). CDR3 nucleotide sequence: TGTGCCAGCAGCACCGGACAGCAACTAGCGGGGGGAGAGACCCAGTACTTC. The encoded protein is CASSTGQQLAGGETQYF.

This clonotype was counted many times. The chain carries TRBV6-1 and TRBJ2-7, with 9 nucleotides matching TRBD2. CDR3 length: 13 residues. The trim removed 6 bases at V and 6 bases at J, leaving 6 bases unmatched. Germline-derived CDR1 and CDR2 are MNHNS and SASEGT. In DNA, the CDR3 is TGTGCCAGCAGGCAAAGCGGGAGGATCGAGCAGTACTTC. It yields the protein CASRQSGRIEQYF.

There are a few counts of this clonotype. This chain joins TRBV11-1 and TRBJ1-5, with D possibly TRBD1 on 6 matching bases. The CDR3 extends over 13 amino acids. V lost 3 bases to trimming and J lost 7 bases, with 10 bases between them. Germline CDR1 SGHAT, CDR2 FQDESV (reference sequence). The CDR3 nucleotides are TGTGCCAGCAGCTTGGGGGCTTTGCAGCCCCAGCATTTT. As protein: CASSLGALQPQHF.

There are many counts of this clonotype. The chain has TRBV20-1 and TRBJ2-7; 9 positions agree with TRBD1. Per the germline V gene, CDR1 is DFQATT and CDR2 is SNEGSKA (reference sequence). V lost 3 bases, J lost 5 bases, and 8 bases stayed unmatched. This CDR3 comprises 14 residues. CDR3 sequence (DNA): TGCAGTGCTAGTAGCGGACAGGGGATCGACGAGCAGTACTTC. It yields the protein CSASSGQGIDEQYF.

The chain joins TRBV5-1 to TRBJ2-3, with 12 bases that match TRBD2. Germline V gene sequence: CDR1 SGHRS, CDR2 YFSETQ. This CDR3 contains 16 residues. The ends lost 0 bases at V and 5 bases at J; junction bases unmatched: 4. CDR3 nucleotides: TGCGCCAGCAGCTTGGTGGGGGGACTAGCGGGAGATACGCAGTATTTT. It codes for CASSLVGGLAGDTQYF.

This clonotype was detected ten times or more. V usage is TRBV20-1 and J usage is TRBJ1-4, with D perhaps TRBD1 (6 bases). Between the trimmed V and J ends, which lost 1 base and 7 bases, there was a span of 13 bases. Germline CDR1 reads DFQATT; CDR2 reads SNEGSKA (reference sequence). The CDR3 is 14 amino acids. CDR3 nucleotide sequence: TGCAGTGCTAGAGGAGGGGGTGGAGGTGAAAAACTGTTTTTT. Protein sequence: CSARGGGGGEKLFF.

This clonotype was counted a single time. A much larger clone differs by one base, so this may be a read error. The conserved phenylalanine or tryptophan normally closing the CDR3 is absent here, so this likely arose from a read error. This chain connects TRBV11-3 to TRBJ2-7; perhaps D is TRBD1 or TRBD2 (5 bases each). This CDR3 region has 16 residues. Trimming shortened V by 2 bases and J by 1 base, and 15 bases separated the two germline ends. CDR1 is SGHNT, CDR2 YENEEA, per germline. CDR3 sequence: CASSLSRDPRSYEQYS. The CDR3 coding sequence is TGTGCCAGCAGCTTATCCAGGGACCCTCGTTCCTACGAGCAGTACTCC.

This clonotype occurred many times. The CDR3 DNA sequence: TGCGCCAGCAGTGAAAGGGACCCGGGGAACACTGAAGCTTTCTTT. It is translated as CASSERDPGNTEAFF. This rearrangement joins TRBV10-2 to TRBJ1-1; a possible D gene is TRBD1 (5 bases). Germline-derived CDR1 and CDR2 are WSHSY and SAAADI. This CDR3 contains 15 residues. V was clipped by 3 bases and J by 1 base, with 12 bases between them.

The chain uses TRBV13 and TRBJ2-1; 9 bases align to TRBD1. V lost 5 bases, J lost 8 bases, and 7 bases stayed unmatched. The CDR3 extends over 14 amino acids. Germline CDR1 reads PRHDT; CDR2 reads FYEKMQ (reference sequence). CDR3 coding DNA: TGTGCCAGCAGCCCCGGGACAGGGAGGCATGAGCAGTTCTTC. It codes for CASSPGTGRHEQFF.

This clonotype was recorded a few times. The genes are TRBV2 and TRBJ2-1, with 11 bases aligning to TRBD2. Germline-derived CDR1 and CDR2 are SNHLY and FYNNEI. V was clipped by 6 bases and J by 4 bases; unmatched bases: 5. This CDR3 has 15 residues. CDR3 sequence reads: CASSRTSGPYNEQFF. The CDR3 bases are TGTGCCAGCAGCAGGACTAGCGGGCCTTACAATGAGCAGTTCTTC.

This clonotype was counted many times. For the CDR3, the DNA is TGTGCCAGCAGCCCCCTGTCGACACGGTTAGAGACCCAGTACTTC. Amino acids: CASSPLSTRLETQYF. This sequence joins TRBV7-9 and TRBJ2-5; D remains unclear. The CDR3 is made up of 15 amino acids. In germline, CDR1 is SEHNR, CDR2 FQNEAQ (reference sequence). V lost 5 bases and J 4 bases, leaving 17 bases between the germline ends.

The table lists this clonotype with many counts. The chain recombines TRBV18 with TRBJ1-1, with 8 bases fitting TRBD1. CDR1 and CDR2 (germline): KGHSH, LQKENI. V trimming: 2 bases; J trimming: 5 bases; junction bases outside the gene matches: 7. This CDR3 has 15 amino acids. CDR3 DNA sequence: TGTGCCAGCTCACCAATACAGGGGGTGGGAACTGAAGCTTTCTTT. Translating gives CASSPIQGVGTEAFF.